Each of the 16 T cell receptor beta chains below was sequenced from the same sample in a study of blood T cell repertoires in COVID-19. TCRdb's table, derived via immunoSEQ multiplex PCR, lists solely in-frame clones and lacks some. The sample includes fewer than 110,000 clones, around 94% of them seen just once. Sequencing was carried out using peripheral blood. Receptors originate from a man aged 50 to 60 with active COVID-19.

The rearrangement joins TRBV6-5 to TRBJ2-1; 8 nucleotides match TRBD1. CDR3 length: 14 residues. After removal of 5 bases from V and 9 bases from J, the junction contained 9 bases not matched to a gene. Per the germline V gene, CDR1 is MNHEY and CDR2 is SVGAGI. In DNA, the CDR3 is TGTGCCAGCAGTCGGACAGGGCCCTCGGGTGAGCAGTTCTTC. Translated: CASSRTGPSGEQFF.

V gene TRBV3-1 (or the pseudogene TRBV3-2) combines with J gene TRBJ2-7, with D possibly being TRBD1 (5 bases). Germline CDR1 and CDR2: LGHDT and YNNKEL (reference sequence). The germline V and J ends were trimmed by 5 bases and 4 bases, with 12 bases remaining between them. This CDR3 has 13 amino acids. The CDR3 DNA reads TGTGCCAGCAGCTTAGGGGCGACATACGAGCAGTACTTC. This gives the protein CASSLGATYEQYF.

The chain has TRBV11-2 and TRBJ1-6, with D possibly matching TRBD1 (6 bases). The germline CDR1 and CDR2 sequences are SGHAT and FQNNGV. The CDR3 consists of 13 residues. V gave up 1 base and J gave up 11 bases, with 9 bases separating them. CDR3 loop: CASSLVRGTPLHF. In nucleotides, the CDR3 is TGTGCCAGCAGCTTAGTCAGGGGTACACCCCTCCACTTT.

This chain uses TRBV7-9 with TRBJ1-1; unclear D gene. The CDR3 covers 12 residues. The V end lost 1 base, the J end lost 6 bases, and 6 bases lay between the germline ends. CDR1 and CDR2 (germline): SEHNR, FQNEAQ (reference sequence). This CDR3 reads CASSLGSAEAFF. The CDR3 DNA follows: TGTGCCAGCAGCTTAGGGAGTGCTGAAGCTTTCTTT.

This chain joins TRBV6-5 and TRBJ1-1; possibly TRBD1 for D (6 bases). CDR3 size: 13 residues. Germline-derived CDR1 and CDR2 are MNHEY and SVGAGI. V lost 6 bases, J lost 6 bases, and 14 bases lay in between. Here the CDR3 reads CASRDTGYAEAFF. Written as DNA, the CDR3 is TGTGCCAGCAGGGACACAGGGTACGCTGAAGCTTTCTTT.

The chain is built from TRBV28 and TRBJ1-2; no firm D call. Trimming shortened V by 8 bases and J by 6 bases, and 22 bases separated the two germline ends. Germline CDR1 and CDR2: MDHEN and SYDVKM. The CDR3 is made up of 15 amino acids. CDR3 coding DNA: TGTGCCAGCCAGATACAGTACAGTTCCCTTGATGGCTACACCTTC. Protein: CASQIQYSSLDGYTF.

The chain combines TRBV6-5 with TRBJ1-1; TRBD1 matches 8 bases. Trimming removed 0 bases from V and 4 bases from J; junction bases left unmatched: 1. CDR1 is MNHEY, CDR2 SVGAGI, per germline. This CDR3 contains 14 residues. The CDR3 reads CASSYSGQVTEAFF. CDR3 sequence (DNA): TGTGCCAGCAGTTACTCGGGACAGGTCACTGAAGCTTTCTTT.

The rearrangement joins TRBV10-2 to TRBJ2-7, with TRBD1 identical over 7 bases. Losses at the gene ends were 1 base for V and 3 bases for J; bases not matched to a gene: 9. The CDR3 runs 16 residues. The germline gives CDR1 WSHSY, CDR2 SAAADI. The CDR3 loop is CASSEYSTGPNYEQYF. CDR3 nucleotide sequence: TGCGCCAGCAGTGAGTACTCGACAGGGCCAAACTACGAGCAGTACTTC.

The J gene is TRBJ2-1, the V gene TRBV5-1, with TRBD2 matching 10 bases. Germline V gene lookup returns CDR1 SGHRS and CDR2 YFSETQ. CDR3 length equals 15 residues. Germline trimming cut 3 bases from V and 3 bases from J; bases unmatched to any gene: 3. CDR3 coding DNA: TGCGCCAGCAGCTCGACTAGCGGGCACTACAATGAGCAGTTCTTC. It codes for CASSSTSGHYNEQFF.

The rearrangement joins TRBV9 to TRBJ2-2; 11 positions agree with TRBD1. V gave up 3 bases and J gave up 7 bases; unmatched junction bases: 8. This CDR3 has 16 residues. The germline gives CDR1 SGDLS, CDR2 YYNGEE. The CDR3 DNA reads TGTGCCAGCAGCGCTCAGGACAGGGGGCGCCTCGGGGAGCTGTTTTTT. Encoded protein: CASSAQDRGRLGELFF. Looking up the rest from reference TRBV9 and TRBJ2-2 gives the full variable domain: DSGVTQTPKHLITATGQRVTLRCSPRSGDLSVYWYQQSLDQGLQFLIQYYNGEERAKGNILERFSAQQFPDLHSELNLSSLELGDSALYFCASSAQDRGRLGELFFGEGSRLTVL.

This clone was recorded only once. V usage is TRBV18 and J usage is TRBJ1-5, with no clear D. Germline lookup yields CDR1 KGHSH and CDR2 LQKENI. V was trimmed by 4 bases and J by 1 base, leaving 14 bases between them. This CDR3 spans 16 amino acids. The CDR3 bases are TGTGCCAGCTCACAGGCTTGGACGGGGAGCAATCAGCCCCAGCATTTT. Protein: CASSQAWTGSNQPQHF.

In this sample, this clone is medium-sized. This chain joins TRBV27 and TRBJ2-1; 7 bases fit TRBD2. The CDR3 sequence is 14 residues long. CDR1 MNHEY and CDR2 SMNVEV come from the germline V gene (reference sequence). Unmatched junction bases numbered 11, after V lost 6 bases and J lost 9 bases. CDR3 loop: CASSPSGLGGEQFF. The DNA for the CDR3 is TGTGCCAGCAGCCCTAGCGGTCTGGGGGGTGAGCAGTTCTTC.

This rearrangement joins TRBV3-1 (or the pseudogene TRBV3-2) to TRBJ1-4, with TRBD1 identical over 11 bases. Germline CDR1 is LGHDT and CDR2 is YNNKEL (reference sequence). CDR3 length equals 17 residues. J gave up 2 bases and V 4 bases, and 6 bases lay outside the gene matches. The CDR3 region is CASSPGTGGTTNEKLFF. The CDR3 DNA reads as TGTGCCAGCAGCCCTGGGACAGGGGGGACTACTAATGAAAAACTGTTTTTT.

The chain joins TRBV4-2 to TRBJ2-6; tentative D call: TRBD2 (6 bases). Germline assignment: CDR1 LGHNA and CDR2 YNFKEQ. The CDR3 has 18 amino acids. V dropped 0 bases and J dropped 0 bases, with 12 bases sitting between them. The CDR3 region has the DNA TGTGCCAGCAGCCAAGAGCAGGGAGGCTACTCTGGGGCCAACGTCCTGACTTTC. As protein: CASSQEQGGYSGANVLTF.

The CDR3 reads CASSLGGGQQFF. CDR3 sequence (DNA): TGTGCCAGCAGTTTAGGAGGGGGCCAGCAGTTCTTC. The gene calls are TRBV12-3 or TRBV12-4 and TRBJ2-1; 7 positions agree with TRBD1. The ends lost 1 base at V and 11 bases at J; junction bases unmatched: 2. The CDR3 runs to 12 residues.

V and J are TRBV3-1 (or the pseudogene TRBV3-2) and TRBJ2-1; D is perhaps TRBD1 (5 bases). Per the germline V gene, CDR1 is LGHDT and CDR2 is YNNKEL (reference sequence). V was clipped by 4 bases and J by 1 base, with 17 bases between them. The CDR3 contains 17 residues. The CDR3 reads CASSRFPLQESYNEQFF. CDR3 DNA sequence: TGTGCCAGCAGCCGGTTTCCCTTACAGGAGTCCTACAATGAGCAGTTCTTC.